Following are 3 T cell receptor beta chains from one sample sequenced in a study of blood T cell repertoires in COVID-19. The repertoire was sequenced with immunoSEQ multiplex PCR; TCRdb's copy has only in-frame clones and lacks some. This repertoire shows about 200,000 clones, 75% to 90% found once; its top ten account for 6% to 8.5%. The specimen sequenced was peripheral blood. Source of these receptors: a man between 60 and 75 years old with acute or convalescent COVID-19.

The gene calls are TRBV18 and TRBJ2-7; D unclear. Trimming took 0 bases from V and 2 from J, leaving 2 bases between them. In germline, CDR1 is KGHSH, CDR2 LQKENI. The CDR3 is 12 residues long. The CDR3 spells CASSPPTYEQYF. The CDR3 nucleotides are TGTGCCAGCTCACCACCTACCTACGAGCAGTACTTC. The variable domain in full, completed from reference TRBV18 and TRBJ2-7, reads NAGVMQNPRHLVRRRGQEARLRCSPMKGHSHVYWYRQLPEEGLKFMVYLQKENIIDESGMPKERFSAEFPKEGPSILRIQQVVRGDSAAYFCASSPPTYEQYFGPGTRLTVT.

The CDR3 DNA reads TGCGCCAGCAGCCAAGCCGGACAGCGGTCCTACTATGGCTACACCTTC. Amino acids: CASSQAGQRSYYGYTF. The chain has TRBV4-1 and TRBJ1-2; possibly TRBD1 for D (6 bases). The CDR3 extends over 16 amino acids. The V end was cut by 1 base, the J end by 3 bases, with 15 bases between. Germline V gene data show CDR1 as MGHRA and CDR2 as YSYEKL.

This clone was counted a few times. This chain links TRBV4-1 with TRBJ2-3; 7 nucleotides line up with TRBD2. V trimming: 8 bases; J trimming: 0 bases; junction bases outside the gene matches: 11. The CDR3 extends over 16 amino acids. In germline, CDR1 is MGHRA, CDR2 YSYEKL. CDR3 sequence: CASSKRGLPSTDTQYF. The CDR3 DNA sequence: TGCGCCAGCTCAAAAAGGGGACTACCTAGCACAGATACGCAGTATTTT.